This T cell receptor (beta chain) was sequenced in a study of blood T cell repertoires in COVID-19. Study information: Specimens from acute and convalescent COVID-19 originated in the United States, Italy and Spain. Sample material is recorded as cDNA or gDNA derived from T cells, B-cell-depleted T cells, or PBMCs.

Study processing details: Using reference gene primer amplification, nucleated cell counts were estimated. Libraries were prepared by immunoSEQ multiplex PCR; TCRdb keeps only in-frame clonotypes and omits some of them. That table gives V, J and clone size, and the DNA gave D and trimming. The data show a few hundred thousand clones, with 89% seen just once and around 1.2% held by the top ten. The CDR3 loop spans 13 amino acids. Trimming cost V 9 bases and J 3 bases, with 15 bases left between them. Germline CDR1 MNHEY, CDR2 SVGAGI. The chain combines TRBV6-5 with TRBJ2-7; a possible D gene is TRBD1 (5 bases). The TCR comes from a man between 40 and 49 years old with acute or convalescent COVID-19. Sequencing input: peripheral blood. CDR3 region: CASTGLQDYEQYF. Written as DNA, the CDR3 is TGTGCCAGTACAGGTTTACAAGACTACGAGCAGTACTTC.